A single sample is the source of the 18 T cell receptor beta chains below, sequenced in a study of vaccination effects on CD4 cells after COVID-19. Their antigens remain unidentified. Upon completion of around ten days in culture, CD4+ T cells were isolated. All participants had two doses of either the BNT162b2 or mRNA-1273 vaccine. Here immunoSEQ multiplex PCR was the method, and the copy in TCRdb shows in-frame clones only, minus some. Among about 71,000 clones listed, approximately 79% were seen once. Sample: CD4+ T cells from PBMCs cultured without peptide, taken after COVID-19 vaccination. The receptors derive from a human donor who received a COVID-19 vaccine.

The chain has TRBV2 and TRBJ2-2, with 7 bases matching TRBD1. The V segment lost 4 bases and the J segment 4 bases; nucleotides outside the gene matches: 6. The CDR3 totals 15 residues. Germline V gene data show CDR1 as SNHLY and CDR2 as FYNNEI. The CDR3 region is CASSGQGMSTGELFF. CDR3 in DNA: TGTGCCAGCAGTGGACAGGGTATGAGCACCGGGGAGCTGTTTTTT. Drawing the rest from reference TRBV2 and TRBJ2-2, the complete variable domain is EPEVTQTPSHQVTQMGQEVILRCVPISNHLYFYWYRQILGQKVEFLVSFYNNEISEKSEIFDDQFSVERPDGSNFTLKIRSTKLEDSAMYFCASSGQGMSTGELFFGEGSRLTVL.

This rearrangement joins TRBV5-1 to TRBJ1-2; D gene unclear. With 5 bases removed from V and 4 bases from J, the gap between germline ends came to 15 bases. The CDR3 runs to 14 residues. Germline CDR1 and CDR2: SGHRS and YFSETQ. In nucleotides, the CDR3 is TGCGCCAGCAGTACTCGGACGGCCGGCTATGGCTACACCTTC. Its protein product is CASSTRTAGYGYTF.

The CDR3 here is CASSTSGSSYNEQFF. CDR3 nucleotide sequence: TGTGCCAGCAGCACCAGCGGTAGCTCCTACAATGAGCAGTTCTTC. V and J are TRBV9 and TRBJ2-1, with D possibly matching TRBD2 (5 bases). The CDR3 totals 15 residues. CDR1 is SGDLS and CDR2 is YYNGEE in the germline V gene. V dropped 4 bases and J dropped 0 bases, with 11 bases sitting between them.

The chain employs TRBV27 and TRBJ1-4, with TRBD1 matching 7 bases. Per the germline V gene, CDR1 is MNHEY and CDR2 is SMNVEV (reference sequence). The V segment lost 5 bases and the J segment 8 bases; nucleotides outside the gene matches: 11. CDR3 length: 15 residues. CDR3 in DNA: TGTGCCAGCAGTCCCCGGACAGGCTTGTTGGAAAAACTGTTTTTT. This codes for CASSPRTGLLEKLFF.

Only a few counts were recorded for this clone. V is TRBV2 and J is TRBJ2-2; 7 positions match TRBD1. CDR1 SNHLY and CDR2 FYNNEI come from the germline V gene. V was clipped by 6 bases and J by 0 bases; unmatched bases: 4. There are 15 residues in the CDR3. CDR3 DNA sequence: TGTGCCAGCAGACACAGGGGTCCGAACACCGGGGAGCTGTTTTTT. The encoded protein is CASRHRGPNTGELFF.

J is TRBJ1-4 and V is TRBV4-1; D might be TRBD1 (5 bases). The ends were cut back, 1 base at V and 4 bases at J, with 13 bases in the middle. The length of the CDR3 is 16 residues. The germline CDR1 and CDR2 sequences are MGHRA and YSYEKL. CDR3 amino acids: CASSQAQAVFNEKLFF. For the CDR3, the DNA is TGCGCCAGCAGCCAAGCACAGGCGGTCTTTAATGAAAAACTGTTTTTT.

This chain links TRBV7-2 with TRBJ2-7, with D possibly TRBD2 on 7 matching bases. The CDR3 sequence is 14 residues long. Trimming removed 0 bases at V and 5 bases at J, with 11 bases between. CDR1 and CDR2 (germline): SGHTA, FQGNSA. CDR3 sequence: CASSLAGGPHEQYV. The DNA for the CDR3 is TGTGCCAGCAGCTTAGCGGGGGGGCCCCACGAGCAGTACGTC.

The rearrangement joins TRBV5-1 to TRBJ2-1; TRBD1 matches 9 bases. The CDR3 runs 15 residues. V lost 4 bases to trimming and J lost 6 bases; unmatched junction nucleotides: 8. Germline loops: CDR1 SGHRS, CDR2 YFSETQ. CDR3 DNA sequence: TGCGCCAGCAGCGAGCGGACAGGGGCGAGCAATGAGCAGTTCTTC. Its translation: CASSERTGASNEQFF.

The chain uses TRBV4-3 and TRBJ2-2; no reliable D call. This CDR3 has 14 amino acids. Per germline, CDR1 LGHNA and CDR2 YSLEER. Trimming left V 6 bases short and J 2 bases short, with 10 bases between. The CDR3 bases are TGCGCCAGCAGGCCGGATTTTAACACCGGGGAGCTGTTTTTT. Protein: CASRPDFNTGELFF.

The CDR3 DNA reads as TGTGCCAGCAGTGAGAAAGGGGGCTACACCTTC. Its translation: CASSEKGGYTF. This chain uses TRBV2 with TRBJ1-2; D gene uncertain. The CDR3 contains 11 residues. Looked up from germline, CDR1 is SNHLY and CDR2 is FYNNEI. The V gene lost 3 bases and the J gene lost 8 bases, with 7 bases spanning the gap.

The chain uses TRBV28 and TRBJ2-7; the D gene is possibly TRBD1 (5 bases). The ends were cut back, 5 bases at V and 3 bases at J, with 11 bases in the middle. Looked up from germline, CDR1 is MDHEN and CDR2 is SYDVKM. CDR3 length: 13 amino acids. DNA of the CDR3: TGTGCCAGCAGTCCGACAGCGCTCTACGAGCAGTACGTC. Amino acid sequence: CASSPTALYEQYV.

J is TRBJ2-2 and V is TRBV29-1; the D gene is possibly TRBD1 (5 bases). Germline loops: CDR1 SQVTM, CDR2 ANQGSEA. Trimming removed 1 base from V and 0 bases from J, with 9 bases in between. There are 15 residues in the CDR3. The CDR3 reads CSVEGGEANTGELFF. The CDR3 coding sequence is TGCAGCGTTGAAGGGGGCGAAGCGAACACCGGGGAGCTGTTTTTT.

The rearrangement uses TRBV27 and TRBJ1-2; TRBD1 matches at 8 bases. The V gene end was trimmed by 6 bases and the J gene end by 8 bases; junction bases not matched to a gene: 14. In germline, CDR1 is MNHEY, CDR2 SMNVEV (reference sequence). This CDR3 spans 15 amino acids. DNA for the CDR3: TGTGCCAGCAGAATGGGGGGTCAGGGGGCGGGGGGCTACACCTTC. This translates into CASRMGGQGAGGYTF.

This clone showed up just once. The V call is TRBV6-6, the J call TRBJ2-3; D unresolved. V shed 9 bases and J shed 0 bases, with 10 bases lying between them. The CDR3 contains 13 residues. Germline CDR1 is MNHNY and CDR2 is SVGAGI (reference sequence). CDR3 protein: CASRPFSTDTQYF. Written as DNA, the CDR3 is TGTGCCAGTCGTCCGTTTAGCACAGATACGCAGTATTTT.

This chain uses TRBV7-9 with TRBJ2-3; no clear D gene. The germline CDR1 and CDR2 sequences are SEHNR and FQNEAQ (reference sequence). V lost 3 bases, J lost 4 bases, and 8 bases lay in between. The length of the CDR3 is 13 residues. DNA for the CDR3: TGTGCCAGCAGCTTGGCAGGTGCAGATACGCAGTATTTT. It is translated as CASSLAGADTQYF.

The gene calls are TRBV3-1 (or the pseudogene TRBV3-2) and TRBJ1-2; 7 bases map to TRBD1. Losses at the gene ends were 5 bases for V and 13 bases for J; bases not matched to a gene: 10. The CDR3 is 12 residues long. Germline CDR1 reads LGHDT; CDR2 reads YNNKEL (reference sequence). CDR3: CASSNRQGGGTF. DNA for the CDR3: TGTGCCAGCAGCAACAGACAGGGAGGCGGCACCTTC.

This clone occurred once. This sequence joins TRBV2 and TRBJ1-6; tentative D call: TRBD1 (5 bases). The CDR3 totals 13 residues. The germline V gene encodes CDR1 SNHLY and CDR2 FYNNEI. Between the trimmed V and J ends, which lost 6 bases and 6 bases, there was a span of 9 bases. In nucleotides, the CDR3 is TGTGCCAGCAGCAGGGAAGGTAATTCACCCCTCCACTTT. Translation: CASSREGNSPLHF.

This clone has a single count. The rearrangement joins TRBV7-2 to TRBJ1-2; 8 nucleotides match TRBD1. The germline V gene has CDR1 SGHTA and CDR2 FQGNSA. V lost 1 base to trimming and J lost 4 bases; unmatched junction nucleotides: 8. This CDR3 contains 16 residues. CDR3: CASSLEPGQGRYGYTF. The DNA of the CDR3 is TGTGCCAGCAGCTTAGAGCCAGGACAGGGTCGCTATGGCTACACCTTC.